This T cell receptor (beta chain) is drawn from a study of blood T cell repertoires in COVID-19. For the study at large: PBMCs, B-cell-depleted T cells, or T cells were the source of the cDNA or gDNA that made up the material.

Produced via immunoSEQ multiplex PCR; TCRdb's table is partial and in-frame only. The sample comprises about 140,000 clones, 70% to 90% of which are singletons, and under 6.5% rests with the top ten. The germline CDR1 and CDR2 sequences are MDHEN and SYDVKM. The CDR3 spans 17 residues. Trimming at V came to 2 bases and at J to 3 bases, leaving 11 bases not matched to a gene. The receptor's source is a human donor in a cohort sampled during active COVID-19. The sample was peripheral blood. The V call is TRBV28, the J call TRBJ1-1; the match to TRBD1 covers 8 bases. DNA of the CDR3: TGTGCCAGCAGTTTAAAGTGGTGGCAGGGGGCCTACACTGAAGCTTTCTTT. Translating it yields CASSLKWWQGAYTEAFF.